This T cell receptor (beta chain) was identified during a study of CD8+CD57+ T cells in acquired aplastic anemia. Across the study: On average, sorted CD4+ and CD8+ cells gave 3.2 ug of DNA. On average, healthy donors gave 9 million to 11 million reads for CD4+ cells.

Genomic DNA acted as the template from which TCR beta VDJ combination and CDR3 sequence profiling were carried out. MiXCR, run by TCRdb on the reads, gives a single entry per CDR3 protein. The table shows fewer than 250,000 distinct CDR3 sequences, with less than 70% occurring only once. Study-level findings and limits: Patients showed no significant difference from controls in CD8+ Simpson's diversity. Patients and controls shared under 35 CD8+ CDR3 sequences, which appeared highly expressed in patients and within their immunodominant clones.

This CDR3 region has 14 residues. Trimming pared 4 bases from V and 8 bases from J, leaving 17 bases between. Germline assignment: CDR1 LGHDT and CDR2 YNNKEL (reference sequence). This clonotype was found many times. Its antigen is undetermined. The sequencing input was sorted CD4+, CD8+, or CD8+CD57+ T cells (not recorded which) from PBMCs. V is TRBV3-1 and J is TRBJ1-2; D is uncertain. The TCR comes from a human donor in good health, serving as a control. CDR3 sequence: CASSPGGPARGYTF. DNA for the CDR3: TGTGCCAGCAGCCCGGGAGGTCCGGCGAGGGGCTACACCTTC.